This record concerns one T cell receptor (beta chain) sequence. They built TCR cDNA with 5'RACE template switching, a step that put in a universal primer site and UMIs. TCRdb re-called the 5' RACE reads through MiXCR, storing one row per CDR3 protein. The repertoire holds 610,000 or so distinct CDR3 sequences, with 9% to 15% as singletons. These data are taken from a study of T cells after yellow fever vaccination. Germline CDR1 reads SQVTM; CDR2 reads ANQGSEA. The CDR3 runs 13 residues. Trimming removed 3 bases at V and 9 bases at J, with 15 bases between. The chain employs TRBV29-1 and TRBJ2-1, with D possibly matching TRBD2 (5 bases). The sequence was obtained from a man aged 25 to 45 who received the YFV17D yellow fever vaccine. Sample: PBMCs, taken on the day of the yellow fever booster vaccination. The CDR3 DNA is TGCAGCGTTGAGAGGGATCCGCGCCCTGAGCAGTTCTTC. The encoded protein is CSVERDPRPEQFF.